The entry below describes one T cell receptor beta chain. This clonotype is identified as medium-sized (0.01 to 0.1%). Its antigen has not been determined. No clone much larger than this one lies a single base away; base qualities are absent. The CDR3 starts with the cysteine, ends with the phenylalanine, and has 15 residues. The DNA shown is the 45-base CDR3, in frame from base 1. The CDR1 and CDR2 encoded by the germline V gene are SGHDN and FVKESK. V was cut back by 1 base and J by 4 bases, leaving a gap of 11 bases between them. This entry belongs to a study of immune reconstitution after stem cell transplant in scleroderma (TCRdb year 2017). Library prep was done by RT-PCR. Sequenced on an Illumina MiSeq. TCRdb redid the processing of the public reads, applying fastp at Q25 and MiXCR, and retained in-frame beta chains. Each entry merges the rows of one CDR3 protein and shows their most common DNA and genes. Present in this sample are 4,500 to 7,000 distinct CDR3 sequences, 7% to 9% of which were seen just once. 10% of the sample rests with the top ten.

The origin of this receptor is a male donor with systemic sclerosis. The chain is assembled from TRBV14 and TRBJ1-3; the D gene lacks a confident call. The material was obtained before or after autologous hematopoietic stem cell transplantation (not recorded which). The encoded CDR3 is CASSQVPDWGNTIYF. The nucleotide sequence reads as follows: TGTGCCAGCAGCCAAGTTCCAGACTGGGGAAACACCATATATTTT.